The rows below give T cell receptor beta chains drawn from one sample of a study of response to subunit inactivated influenza vaccine. From the RT-PCR reads, TCRdb called clonotypes with MiXCR, one entry per CDR3 protein. The table records under 500,000 distinct CDR3 sequences, roughly 11% of them present only once. The sample was PBMCs from blood, taken more than 35 days after vaccination. The receptors derive from a man in his fifties who received an inactivated influenza vaccine. Both conserved end residues are part of each CDR3. Each record gives: D gene, J gene, V gene, CDR3 protein. A D gene is named only where the DNA matches it firmly.

>NA|TRBJ1-2|TRBV9
CASSVRATPDYGYTF
>NA|TRBJ2-7|TRBV6-5
CASREGGGEQYF
>NA|TRBJ1-1|TRBV12-3/TRBV12-4
CASSFSVTEAFF
>TRBD2|TRBJ2-7|TRBV20-1
CSARVGGSYEQYF
>NA|TRBJ1-4|TRBV4-1
CASSHQPATNEKLFF
>NA|TRBJ1-5|TRBV10-3
CAISETGLGQPQHF
>NA|TRBJ2-1|TRBV12-3/TRBV12-4
CASSSAGFGNEQFF
>NA|TRBJ2-5|TRBV12-3/TRBV12-4
CASSLFRGAVETQYF
>NA|TRBJ2-7|TRBV7-2
CASSLVGAGYEQYF
>NA|TRBJ1-1|TRBV7-9
CASSALRNTEAFF
>NA|TRBJ1-4|TRBV28
CASSLPQGGNEKLFF
>TRBD2|TRBJ2-1|TRBV12-3/TRBV12-4
CASTSGRGTSGRNAYNEQFF
>TRBD2|TRBJ2-1|TRBV6-2/TRBV6-3
CASKVSGGSQKRNEQFF
>NA|TRBJ2-7|TRBV7-9
CASSLAWDSYEQYF
>TRBD1|TRBJ2-6|TRBV4-1
CASSQVPGGFGANVLTF
>TRBD1|TRBJ2-7|TRBV5-6
CASLGQGAYEQYF
>TRBD2|TRBJ2-1|TRBV7-2
CASSPSGGGDNEQFF
>TRBD1|TRBJ2-7|TRBV6-5
CASSYRDRGLYEQYF
>NA|TRBJ2-1|TRBV3-1
CASSPGLGSYNEQFF
>NA|TRBJ2-5|TRBV7-3
CASGRGSGTQYF
>NA|TRBJ1-5|TRBV7-2
CALNQGNESNQPQHF
>NA|TRBJ1-2|TRBV5-1
CASSLGAGTNYGYTF
>NA|TRBJ1-6|TRBV20-1
CSAREVRNSPLHF
>TRBD2|TRBJ2-1|TRBV4-3
CASSPGLAGGPGDEQFF
>TRBD2|TRBJ2-4|TRBV20-1
CSALAGGLENIQYF
>NA|TRBJ2-1|TRBV12-3/TRBV12-4
CASKGGSYNEQFF
>TRBD1|TRBJ1-1|TRBV4-3
CASSQATGGNTEAFF
>TRBD2|TRBJ2-1|TRBV7-9
CASSARTGTSLDEQFF
>NA|TRBJ2-7|TRBV20-1
CSARKRERYEQYF
>TRBD1|TRBJ2-1|TRBV12-3/TRBV12-4
CASSGQGVNEQFF
>NA|TRBJ2-3|TRBV12-3/TRBV12-4
CASGFSGGVSTDTQYF